These T cell receptor beta chains were read from a single sample in a study of blood T cell repertoires in COVID-19. The method was immunoSEQ multiplex PCR; TCRdb's version includes in-frame clones alone and lacks a portion of them. The sample lists 250,000 to 300,000 clones, 80% to 90% seen once, with roughly 4% in the top ten. The sequenced sample was PBMCs or T cells enriched from blood (not recorded which). Receptor source: a man in his thirties or forties with acute COVID-19. Both conserved end residues are part of each CDR3. The order of the fields is V gene, D gene, J gene, clone size, CDR3 DNA, CDR3 protein. D genes are given only for firm matches. Clone size is stated in some rows and not others, as once, few, many or a class when expanded.

V gene: TRBV7-2
D gene: .
J gene: TRBJ2-1
clone size: .
CDR3 DNA: TGTGCCAGCAGCTTAGGGGGGCGTGGTGGAGCGGTGGATGAGCAGTTCTTC
CDR3 protein: CASSLGGRGGAVDEQFF

V gene: TRBV5-1
D gene: .
J gene: TRBJ2-1
clone size: .
CDR3 DNA: TGTGCCAGCAGCTTGGACCTCGGGAATGAGCAGTTCTTC
CDR3 protein: CASSLDLGNEQFF

V gene: TRBV7-2
D gene: .
J gene: TRBJ1-5
clone size: .
CDR3 DNA: TGTGCCAGCAGCTTAGACAGCCTTAGGAATCAGCCCCAGCATTTT
CDR3 protein: CASSLDSLRNQPQHF

V gene: TRBV19
D gene: .
J gene: TRBJ2-6
clone size: .
CDR3 DNA: TGTGCCAGTAGTTTGACAGGTCGCTCTGGGGCCAACGTCCTGACTTTC
CDR3 protein: CASSLTGRSGANVLTF

V gene: TRBV19
D gene: .
J gene: TRBJ1-3
clone size: few
CDR3 DNA: TGTGCCACTGGCGGGGTGGTTGGGGGAAACACCATATATTTT
CDR3 protein: CATGGVVGGNTIYF

V gene: TRBV6-5
D gene: .
J gene: TRBJ2-1
clone size: .
CDR3 DNA: TGTGCCACCCTAGCCTTAGGCAGCTACAATGAGCAGTTCTTC
CDR3 protein: CATLALGSYNEQFF

V gene: TRBV11-3
D gene: .
J gene: TRBJ1-1
clone size: .
CDR3 DNA: TGTGCCAGCAGCTTAGTCCGCAGAGAAGCTTTCTTT
CDR3 protein: CASSLVRREAFF

V gene: TRBV27
D gene: TRBD2
J gene: TRBJ2-1
clone size: few
CDR3 DNA: TGTGCCAGCAGAATTCGAGCGGGGGGGCCGTATGAGCAGTTCTTC
CDR3 protein: CASRIRAGGPYEQFF

V gene: TRBV27
D gene: .
J gene: TRBJ1-6
clone size: .
CDR3 DNA: TGTGCCAGCAGTTCAAGGGGCGTAAGCTCCTATAATTCACCCCTCCACTTT
CDR3 protein: CASSSRGVSSYNSPLHF

V gene: TRBV3-1/TRBV3-2
D gene: .
J gene: TRBJ2-6
clone size: .
CDR3 DNA: TGTGCCAGCAGCCGTCACAGTGCCTCTGGGGCCAACGTCCTGACTTTC
CDR3 protein: CASSRHSASGANVLTF

V gene: TRBV6-2/TRBV6-3
D gene: .
J gene: TRBJ1-5
clone size: .
CDR3 DNA: TGTGCCAGCACCCCTGGAAAGGGGCTGGTGAATCAGCCCCAGCATTTT
CDR3 protein: CASTPGKGLVNQPQHF

V gene: TRBV19
D gene: .
J gene: TRBJ2-2
clone size: .
CDR3 DNA: TGTGCCAGTAGTTTATTCTGGCAGGGCACCTCGAACACCGGGGAGCTGTTTTTT
CDR3 protein: CASSLFWQGTSNTGELFF

V gene: TRBV27
D gene: TRBD1
J gene: TRBJ2-1
clone size: .
CDR3 DNA: TGTGCCAGCAGTACGACAGGGAGCTCCTACAATGAGCAGTTCTTC
CDR3 protein: CASSTTGSSYNEQFF

V gene: TRBV5-1
D gene: .
J gene: TRBJ1-6
clone size: .
CDR3 DNA: TGTGCCAGCAGCCCCGATCAGGGGAGAAATTCACCCCTCCACTTT
CDR3 protein: CASSPDQGRNSPLHF

V gene: TRBV28
D gene: .
J gene: TRBJ1-3
clone size: few
CDR3 DNA: TGTGCCAGCAGTTTAGGCAGTCTTTCTGGAAACACCATATATTTT
CDR3 protein: CASSLGSLSGNTIYF

V gene: TRBV7-9
D gene: .
J gene: TRBJ2-1
clone size: .
CDR3 DNA: TGTGCCAGCATTGACTCTGAGCAGTTCTTC
CDR3 protein: CASIDSEQFF

V gene: TRBV4-1
D gene: .
J gene: TRBJ2-5
clone size: .
CDR3 DNA: TGCGCCAGCAGCCAAGGGGGGTTAGGAGGGCCGGAGACCCAGTACTTC
CDR3 protein: CASSQGGLGGPETQYF

V gene: TRBV24-1
D gene: .
J gene: TRBJ2-1
clone size: .
CDR3 DNA: TGTGCCACCAGTGATCGGGTGGTCAATGAGCAGTTCTTC
CDR3 protein: CATSDRVVNEQFF

V gene: TRBV28
D gene: .
J gene: TRBJ2-5
clone size: .
CDR3 DNA: TGTGCCAGCAGTTCCCAGTACCAAGAGACCCAGTACTTC
CDR3 protein: CASSSQYQETQYF

V gene: TRBV3-1/TRBV3-2
D gene: .
J gene: TRBJ1-2
clone size: few
CDR3 DNA: TGTGCCAGCAGCCGAACAGGGATCTATGGCTACACCTTC
CDR3 protein: CASSRTGIYGYTF

V gene: TRBV28
D gene: .
J gene: TRBJ1-1
clone size: .
CDR3 DNA: TGTGCCAGCAGGGACCTTCCGACGGGGACTGAAGCTTTCTTT
CDR3 protein: CASRDLPTGTEAFF

V gene: TRBV11-1
D gene: .
J gene: TRBJ2-3
clone size: .
CDR3 DNA: TGTGCCAGCAGCTTAGAACTGCACCTCACAGATACGCAGTATTTT
CDR3 protein: CASSLELHLTDTQYF

V gene: TRBV5-8
D gene: TRBD2
J gene: TRBJ2-3
clone size: many
CDR3 DNA: TGTGCCAGCAGCTTGTGGCTAGCGGGGATCACAGATACGCAGTATTTT
CDR3 protein: CASSLWLAGITDTQYF

V gene: TRBV6-2/TRBV6-3
D gene: .
J gene: TRBJ1-5
clone size: once
CDR3 DNA: TGTGCCAGCAGTCGACGGCTTGGGGCGGGCAATCAGCCCCAGCATTTT
CDR3 protein: CASSRRLGAGNQPQHF

V gene: TRBV7-9
D gene: .
J gene: TRBJ2-5
clone size: .
CDR3 DNA: TGTGCCAGCAGCTTAGTAGGGGCGACATACCAAGAGACCCAGTACTTC
CDR3 protein: CASSLVGATYQETQYF

V gene: TRBV9
D gene: .
J gene: TRBJ2-5
clone size: .
CDR3 DNA: TGTGCCAGCACGTCGACGGGGGGCGGACAAGAGACCCAGTACTTC
CDR3 protein: CASTSTGGGQETQYF

V gene: TRBV5-4
D gene: TRBD2
J gene: TRBJ2-3
clone size: .
CDR3 DNA: TGTGCCAGCAGCCTACGACTAGCGGGGGGGACAGATACGCAGTATTTT
CDR3 protein: CASSLRLAGGTDTQYF

V gene: TRBV24-1
D gene: TRBD2
J gene: TRBJ2-1
clone size: .
CDR3 DNA: TGTGCCACCAGTGATCCGGGACTAGCGGGAGGGAACTCCTACAATGAGCAGTTCTTC
CDR3 protein: CATSDPGLAGGNSYNEQFF

V gene: TRBV28
D gene: TRBD1
J gene: TRBJ2-6
clone size: .
CDR3 DNA: TGTGCCAGCAGCCCAGGGGGCTCTGGGGCCAACGTCCTGACTTTC
CDR3 protein: CASSPGGSGANVLTF

V gene: TRBV5-1
D gene: TRBD2
J gene: TRBJ2-5
clone size: .
CDR3 DNA: TGCGCCAGCAGCGCTAGCGGGGGCCAAGAGACCCAGTACTTC
CDR3 protein: CASSASGGQETQYF

V gene: TRBV15
D gene: TRBD1
J gene: TRBJ2-2
clone size: .
CDR3 DNA: TGTGCCACCAGCTTTAGGACAGGGGGCACCGGGGAGCTGTTTTTT
CDR3 protein: CATSFRTGGTGELFF

V gene: TRBV3-1/TRBV3-2
D gene: .
J gene: TRBJ1-6
clone size: .
CDR3 DNA: TGTGCCAGCAGCCCGCCGTGGGGGGGCGCGAATTCACCCCTCCACTTT
CDR3 protein: CASSPPWGGANSPLHF

V gene: TRBV15
D gene: .
J gene: TRBJ2-1
clone size: .
CDR3 DNA: TGTGCCACCAGCGGCCCTGCGGGTCACTACAATGAGCAGTTCTTC
CDR3 protein: CATSGPAGHYNEQFF

V gene: TRBV7-2
D gene: .
J gene: TRBJ1-6
clone size: few
CDR3 DNA: TGTGCCAGCAGCTTACTAGGGGCCTATAATTCACCCCTCCACTTT
CDR3 protein: CASSLLGAYNSPLHF

V gene: TRBV9
D gene: .
J gene: TRBJ2-5
clone size: .
CDR3 DNA: TGTGCCAGCAGCCCCCCTCCGGGCGGGGAGACCCAGTACTTC
CDR3 protein: CASSPPPGGETQYF

V gene: TRBV27
D gene: TRBD1
J gene: TRBJ1-1
clone size: .
CDR3 DNA: TGTGCCAGCAGTTCCCGGACAGGGCAAGACACTGAAGCTTTCTTT
CDR3 protein: CASSSRTGQDTEAFF

V gene: TRBV30
D gene: TRBD1
J gene: TRBJ1-5
clone size: few
CDR3 DNA: TGTGCCTGGAGTAGACAGGGGGCTTGGCCCCAGCATTTT
CDR3 protein: CAWSRQGAWPQHF

V gene: TRBV3-1/TRBV3-2
D gene: TRBD1
J gene: TRBJ1-2
clone size: .
CDR3 DNA: TGTGCCAGCAGCCAACCTTCGACAGGGGACTATGGCTACACCTTC
CDR3 protein: CASSQPSTGDYGYTF

V gene: TRBV4-1
D gene: TRBD1
J gene: TRBJ2-4
clone size: .
CDR3 DNA: TGCGCCAGCAGCCAACAACCGACCGGGACAGCAGAAAACATTCAGTACTTC
CDR3 protein: CASSQQPTGTAENIQYF

V gene: TRBV10-3
D gene: TRBD2
J gene: TRBJ2-1
clone size: .
CDR3 DNA: TGTGCCATCAGCACGGGACTAGCGGGGCGCGAAAGGGAGCAGTTCTTC
CDR3 protein: CAISTGLAGREREQFF

V gene: TRBV6-4
D gene: TRBD2
J gene: TRBJ2-2
clone size: .
CDR3 DNA: TGTGCCAGCAGTGTGACTAGCGGGTCCGCCGGGGAGCTGTTTTTT
CDR3 protein: CASSVTSGSAGELFF

V gene: TRBV15
D gene: .
J gene: TRBJ1-5
clone size: .
CDR3 DNA: TGTGCCACCAGCAGCCCAGGGGTCCCGGGGCCCCAGCATTTT
CDR3 protein: CATSSPGVPGPQHF

V gene: TRBV20-1
D gene: .
J gene: TRBJ2-4
clone size: .
CDR3 DNA: TGCAGTGCTAGTTTCGGGGAAAACATTCAGTACTTC
CDR3 protein: CSASFGENIQYF

V gene: TRBV14
D gene: TRBD1
J gene: TRBJ1-6
clone size: .
CDR3 DNA: TGTGCCAGCAGCCTATCGGGACAGAGTAATTCACCCCTCCACTTT
CDR3 protein: CASSLSGQSNSPLHF

V gene: TRBV28
D gene: .
J gene: TRBJ2-2
clone size: .
CDR3 DNA: TGTGCCAGCAGCTCTTCCGGGGTTGGGTCGAACACCGGGGAGCTGTTTTTT
CDR3 protein: CASSSSGVGSNTGELFF

V gene: TRBV28
D gene: TRBD1
J gene: TRBJ1-2
clone size: .
CDR3 DNA: TGTGCCAGCAGACTAAGGGACAGGCTCGCAGGCTACACCTTC
CDR3 protein: CASRLRDRLAGYTF

V gene: TRBV5-4
D gene: .
J gene: TRBJ1-1
clone size: .
CDR3 DNA: TGTGCCAGCAGCTTCTCGCCTAACCGCATGAACACTGAAGCTTTCTTT
CDR3 protein: CASSFSPNRMNTEAFF

V gene: TRBV6-4
D gene: .
J gene: TRBJ2-3
clone size: .
CDR3 DNA: TGTGCCAGCAAAAAGGACAGCATCACAGATACGCAGTATTTT
CDR3 protein: CASKKDSITDTQYF